These 9 T cell receptor beta chains share one sample of origin, sequenced in a study of neurological immune-mediated disorders. TCRdb reprocessed the 5' RACE reads via MiXCR and lists one record per CDR3 protein. This table has roughly 56,000 distinct CDR3 sequences, 11% appearing once. The sequencing input was PBMCs. These TCRs come from a man aged 55 to 70 in good health.

At least ten counts were recorded for this clonotype. The gene calls are TRBV6-1 and TRBJ2-7, with TRBD1 matching 10 bases. The CDR3 spans 14 residues. J gave up 3 bases and V 1 base, and 0 bases lay outside the gene matches. The germline V gene has CDR1 MNHNS and CDR2 SASEGT. CDR3 sequence: CASSEGTGGYEQYF. The CDR3 nucleotides are TGTGCCAGCAGTGAAGGGACAGGGGGCTACGAGCAGTACTTC.

This clonotype was recorded many times. The chain joins TRBV6-2 or TRBV6-3 to TRBJ1-1; D not resolved. CDR1 and CDR2 from the germline V gene are MNHEY and SVGEGT. V was trimmed by 2 bases and J by 0 bases, leaving 13 bases between them. The CDR3 runs 16 residues. The CDR3 nucleotides are TGTGCCAGCAGTTACACCCCACATCGGGTGAACACTGAAGCTTTCTTT. As protein: CASSYTPHRVNTEAFF.

This clonotype came up many times. The chain links TRBV5-5 to TRBJ2-5, with 9 bases identical to TRBD1. The V gene end was trimmed by 0 bases and the J gene end by 5 bases; junction bases not matched to a gene: 5. Germline CDR1 is SGHKS and CDR2 is YYEKEE (reference sequence). This CDR3 is built from 15 residues. CDR3 loop: CASSLEDRGYETQYF. The CDR3 DNA is TGTGCCAGCAGCTTGGAGGACAGGGGTTATGAGACCCAGTACTTC. The whole variable domain, filled in from reference TRBV5-5 and TRBJ2-5, reads DAGVTQSPTHLIKTRGQQVTLRCSPISGHKSVSWYQQVLGQGPQFIFQYYEKEERGRGNFPDRFSARQFPNYSSELNVNALLLGDSALYLCASSLEDRGYETQYFGPGTRLLVL.

This clonotype has at least ten counts. This chain joins TRBV6-5 and TRBJ1-2; TRBD1 agrees at 7 bases. CDR3 length: 13 residues. Germline assignment: CDR1 MNHEY and CDR2 SVGAGI. V trimming: 7 bases; J trimming: 6 bases; junction bases outside the gene matches: 8. As DNA, the CDR3 is TGTGCCAGCAACACCGACAGGGAACATGGCTACACCTTC. Translating gives CASNTDREHGYTF.

This clonotype was seen at least ten times. V usage is TRBV6-6 and J usage is TRBJ2-7, with TRBD1 matching 7 bases. The V and J ends lost 2 bases and 0 bases, in that order; junction bases with no gene match: 7. The CDR3 runs 16 residues. Germline V CDR1 and CDR2: MNHNY, SVGAGI (reference sequence). In DNA form, the CDR3 reads TGTGCCAGCAGTTACAGGTCGGGGACAGTCTCCTACGAGCAGTACTTC. Its protein product is CASSYRSGTVSYEQYF.

The sample holds many counts of this clonotype. The gene calls are TRBV29-1 and TRBJ2-1; D may be TRBD2 (6 bases). The CDR3 spans 14 residues. CDR1 is SQVTM, CDR2 ANQGSEA, per germline. Trimming took 3 bases from V and 1 from J, leaving 10 bases between them. The CDR3 bases are TGCAGCGTTGACGGGAGTCGATCCTACAATGAGCAGTTCTTC. This translates into CSVDGSRSYNEQFF.

This clonotype was observed many times. V is TRBV20-1 and J is TRBJ1-5; D is possibly TRBD1 (5 bases). Germline-derived CDR1 and CDR2 are DFQATT and SNEGSKA (reference sequence). This CDR3 has 13 residues. V was shortened by 6 bases and J by 5 bases, with 14 bases between the two germline ends. This CDR3 reads CSATGLRDQPQHF. The CDR3 bases are TGCAGTGCAACGGGACTGCGCGATCAGCCCCAGCATTTT.

This clonotype was seen ten or more times. This chain connects TRBV11-2 to TRBJ1-1; perhaps TRBD1 as D (6 bases). The CDR3 consists of 13 residues. CDR1 is SGHAT, CDR2 FQNNGV, per germline. V lost 6 bases and J lost 4, with 12 bases in between. CDR3: CASRRGGGTEAFF. In nucleotides, the CDR3 is TGTGCCAGCAGACGAGGGGGGGGCACTGAAGCTTTCTTT.

This clonotype appeared many times. The chain has TRBV29-1 and TRBJ2-2, with D unresolved. CDR1 SQVTM and CDR2 ANQGSEA come from the germline V gene. The CDR3 totals 16 residues. V lost 1 base and J 0 bases, leaving 12 bases between the germline ends. CDR3 nucleotides: TGCAGCGTTGAAGCCAGGCAGCAGTCGAACACCGGGGAGCTGTTTTTT. Its protein product is CSVEARQQSNTGELFF.